Only a few counts were recorded for the clone carrying this T cell receptor (beta chain). Antigen specificity is unknown. This sample's treatment: roughly 10-day PBMC culture with coronavirus spike peptide pools or control peptides (ViraFEST assay). The sample originates from a study of vaccination and CD4 T cells after COVID-19. As for the study in general: With nine or ten mild cases and one severe, convalescent patients were SARS-CoV-2 positive by nasal swab PCR. Convalescent cases consisted of six males and four females, of whom two were Hispanic.

CDR3 length: 15 residues. V was clipped by 3 bases and J by 0 bases, with 12 bases between them. In germline, CDR1 is SNHLY, CDR2 FYNNEI. The Oncomine TCR Beta short-read assay was applied to DNA of cultured CD4+ T cells. Each CDR3 protein gets one entry after TCRdb re-called the PCR reads with MiXCR. The table shows roughly 8,200 distinct CDR3 sequences, with roughly 23% occurring only once. Points from the study as a whole: Within the convalescent patients, a median about 90% of the SARS-CoV-2-reactive clones were ones that appeared only post-vaccination. Spike mono-reactive status applied to 304 of 307 vaccine-specific clones in convalescent patients.

Sequencing input: cultured CD4+ T cells from blood. This TCR derives from a human donor with COVID-19. The chain has TRBV2 and TRBJ2-7; D is ambiguous. CDR3 nucleotide sequence: TGTGCCAGCAGTGACGTAACCATTGGCTCCTACGAGCAGTACTTC. Encoded protein: CASSDVTIGSYEQYF.